The 19 T cell receptor beta chains below were found in one sample sequenced in a study of shared clonotypes between healthy human individuals. Only in-frame clones appear in the TCRdb table, and some are missing; sequencing was by immunoSEQ multiplex PCR. The profile shows about 480,000 clones, around 74% of them singletons. The sequencing sample was made of PBMCs. The receptor set was obtained from a woman in her thirties or forties in good health. Some clones in this sample may be carry-over from other donors' samples.

The V call is TRBV28, the J call TRBJ2-5, with a tentative D call TRBD1 (6 bases). Germline values: CDR1 MDHEN, CDR2 SYDVKM. There are 13 residues in the CDR3. V was trimmed by 7 bases and J by 2 bases, leaving 11 bases between them. CDR3 nucleotides: TGTGCCAGCAACCCGGGACAACAAGAGACCCAGTACTTC. This gives the protein CASNPGQQETQYF.

The V gene is TRBV10-3, the J gene TRBJ2-2, with 7 nucleotides matching TRBD1. V lost 8 bases to trimming and J lost 7 bases; unmatched junction nucleotides: 10. CDR1 and CDR2 (germline): ENHRY, SYGVKD. This CDR3 has 14 residues. The CDR3 reads CAIDRDRSGGELFF. The CDR3 DNA reads TGTGCCATCGACCGGGACAGATCAGGCGGGGAGCTGTTTTTT.

The chain has TRBV30 and TRBJ1-4; TRBD1 might be the D (5 bases). Germline-derived CDR1 and CDR2 are GTSNPN and SVGIG (reference sequence). The V gene lost 2 bases and the J gene lost 8 bases, with 9 bases spanning the gap. There are 12 residues in the CDR3. This CDR3 reads CAWSLGGEKLFF. CDR3 coding DNA: TGTGCCTGGAGTCTGGGGGGGGAAAAACTGTTTTTT.

This clone was counted a single time. This chain uses TRBV7-9 with TRBJ2-5; D gene ambiguous. Looked up from germline, CDR1 is SEHNR and CDR2 is FQNEAQ (reference sequence). V dropped 1 base and J dropped 4 bases, with 16 bases sitting between them. The CDR3 is 16 amino acids. DNA of the CDR3: TGTGCCAGCAGCTTAGGAGGTTCGGGTTCGGGAGAGACCCAGTACTTC. This sequence encodes CASSLGGSGSGETQYF.

The V and J genes are TRBV28 and TRBJ2-5; TRBD1 matches 8 bases. This CDR3 is 15 amino acids long. CDR1 is MDHEN, CDR2 SYDVKM, per germline. Losses at the gene ends were 7 bases for V and 5 bases for J; bases not matched to a gene: 12. The CDR3: CASTSPDRGWETQYF. The DNA for the CDR3 is TGTGCCAGCACCTCCCCCGACAGGGGTTGGGAGACCCAGTACTTC.

This chain joins TRBV30 and TRBJ2-1, with 12 bases identical to TRBD2. V lost 1 base to trimming and J lost 3 bases; unmatched junction nucleotides: 4. This CDR3 region has 16 residues. CDR1 GTSNPN and CDR2 SVGIG come from the germline V gene (reference sequence). The CDR3 spells CAWSAWTSGNYNEQFF. The DNA of the CDR3 is TGTGCCTGGAGTGCGTGGACTAGCGGGAACTACAATGAGCAGTTCTTC.

The table lists this clone with many counts. In DNA form, the CDR3 reads TGTGCCAGCAGCCAAGGGGGGACTATTAACACCGGGGAGCTGTTTTTT. Encoded protein: CASSQGGTINTGELFF. The V call is TRBV4-2, the J call TRBJ2-2; 7 bases fit TRBD2. CDR3 length equals 16 residues. J was trimmed by 2 bases and V by 1 base; bases with no gene match: 4. Germline V lookup: CDR1 LGHNA, CDR2 YNFKEQ.

The chain uses TRBV19 and TRBJ2-3, with TRBD2 matching over 8 bases. CDR1 and CDR2 (germline): LNHDA, SQIVND (reference sequence). The V gene end was trimmed by 3 bases and the J gene end by 3 bases; junction bases not matched to a gene: 8. CDR3 length: 16 residues. The CDR3 loop is CASSMSGGRLTDTQYF. DNA of the CDR3: TGTGCCAGTAGTATGAGTGGCGGGAGGTTGACAGATACGCAGTATTTT.

This chain uses TRBV6-1 with TRBJ2-1, with unresolved D. Between the trimmed V and J ends, which lost 4 bases and 15 bases, there was a span of 13 bases. In germline, CDR1 is MNHNS, CDR2 SASEGT. The CDR3 covers 11 residues. CDR3 amino acids: CASSVRGPLFF. The CDR3 DNA reads as TGTGCCAGCAGTGTACGCGGTCCCCTGTTCTTC.

The chain employs TRBV7-2 and TRBJ2-1, with no clear D. The CDR3 sequence is 11 residues long. CDR1 and CDR2 (germline): SGHTA, FQGNSA. V was shortened by 5 bases and J by 6 bases, with 5 bases between the two germline ends. DNA for the CDR3: TGTGCCAGCAGCCTCTTCAATGAGCAGTTCTTC. The encoded protein is CASSLFNEQFF.

J is TRBJ2-5 and V is TRBV21-1; the D segment call TRBD1 is taken from the table without a DNA check. TRBV21-1 is reported as a pseudogene. The length of the CDR3 is 14 residues. In DNA form, the CDR3 reads TGTGCCAGCAGCAAATTCACAGGGCGAGAGACCCAGTACTTC. Translation: CASSKFTGRETQYF.

The chain couples TRBV7-2 to TRBJ2-7; tentative D call: TRBD2 (5 bases). Germline loops: CDR1 SGHTA, CDR2 FQGNSA. The CDR3 sequence is 15 residues long. V shed 4 bases and J shed 2 bases, with 15 bases lying between them. The CDR3 DNA reads TGTGCCAGCAGCTCCTCCGCCGGACTGACCTACGAGCAGTACTTC. This gives the protein CASSSSAGLTYEQYF.

This clone appeared a few times. The chain combines TRBV7-8 with TRBJ2-2; 9 nucleotides agree with TRBD2. Germline V gene data show CDR1 as SGHVS and CDR2 as FQNEAQ. This CDR3 is 16 amino acids long. V lost 4 bases, J lost 1 base, and 4 bases stayed unmatched. The CDR3 region is CASSSGLARNTGELFF. The CDR3, as DNA: TGTGCCAGCAGCTCCGGACTAGCGAGGAACACCGGGGAGCTGTTTTTT.

The V and J genes are TRBV27 and TRBJ2-7; 8 bases match TRBD1. Germline lookup yields CDR1 MNHEY and CDR2 SMNVEV (reference sequence). CDR3 size: 15 residues. Losses at the gene ends were 2 bases for V and 2 bases for J; bases not matched to a gene: 5. In DNA form, the CDR3 reads TGTGCCAGCAGTTTAAAACAGGGGGTCACCTACGAGCAGTACTTC. It translates to CASSLKQGVTYEQYF.

The genes are TRBV18 and TRBJ1-4, with D hard to call. In germline, CDR1 is KGHSH, CDR2 LQKENI. This CDR3 is 15 amino acids long. V was pared by 1 base and J by 1 base, with 7 bases between. The CDR3 reads CASSPRVETNEKLFF. In nucleotides, the CDR3 is TGTGCCAGCTCACCACGGGTGGAAACTAATGAAAAACTGTTTTTT.

This clone was detected only once. The chain recombines TRBV7-2 with TRBJ2-3, with a tentative D call TRBD2 (7 bases). Trimming removed 8 bases from V and 0 bases from J, with 12 bases in between. The CDR3 spans 14 residues. Germline V CDR1 and CDR2: SGHTA, FQGNSA. In DNA form, the CDR3 reads TGTGCCAGCGGGGGGGCGGGTAGCACAGATACGCAGTATTTT. It encodes CASGGAGSTDTQYF.

The V call is TRBV7-3, the J call TRBJ2-5, with 14 bases identical to TRBD2. The V gene end was trimmed by 4 bases and the J gene end by 5 bases; junction bases not matched to a gene: 6. The CDR3 contains 16 residues. CDR1 SGHTA and CDR2 FQGTGA come from the germline V gene. The CDR3 region is CASSSLGLAGVETQYF. In DNA form, the CDR3 reads TGTGCCAGCAGCTCCCTGGGACTAGCGGGAGTTGAGACCCAGTACTTC.

The chain links TRBV7-9 to TRBJ1-4; the match to TRBD1 covers 8 bases. Germline CDR1 SEHNR, CDR2 FQNEAQ (reference sequence). This CDR3 is built from 17 residues. V was clipped by 4 bases and J by 3 bases; unmatched bases: 10. The CDR3 protein is CASSSLTGAGANEKLFF. The CDR3 coding sequence is TGTGCCAGCAGCTCCCTGACAGGGGCTGGGGCTAATGAAAAACTGTTTTTT.

V usage is TRBV29-1 and J usage is TRBJ2-5; 12 bases map to TRBD1. The CDR3 contains 15 residues. The germline gives CDR1 SQVTM, CDR2 ANQGSEA. With V trimmed by 6 bases and J by 4 bases, 9 bases remained unmatched. The CDR3 DNA reads as TGCAGCGTAACCGGGACAGGGGGCTTCCGAGAGACCCAGTACTTC. Translated: CSVTGTGGFRETQYF.